This paragraph covers one TCR beta chain sequence. The record originates from a study of Tregs in tolerant kidney transplant recipients. Generated by immunoSEQ multiplex PCR, the TCRdb table keeps only in-frame clones and is missing some. The sample consists of tens of thousands of clones, about 90% of them appearing once. V lost 0 bases to trimming and J lost 7 bases, with 14 bases between them. The CDR3 runs to 15 residues. Germline V gene data show CDR1 as SGHAT and CDR2 as FQNNGV. This TCR came from a human donor in good health. The V and J genes are TRBV11-2 and TRBJ2-3; D is tentatively TRBD1 or TRBD2 (5 bases each). Sequenced material: Tregs from blood. CDR3 sequence reads: CASSLDPVRGHTQYF. The CDR3 nucleotides are TGTGCCAGCAGCTTAGATCCCGTGAGGGGACATACGCAGTATTTT.